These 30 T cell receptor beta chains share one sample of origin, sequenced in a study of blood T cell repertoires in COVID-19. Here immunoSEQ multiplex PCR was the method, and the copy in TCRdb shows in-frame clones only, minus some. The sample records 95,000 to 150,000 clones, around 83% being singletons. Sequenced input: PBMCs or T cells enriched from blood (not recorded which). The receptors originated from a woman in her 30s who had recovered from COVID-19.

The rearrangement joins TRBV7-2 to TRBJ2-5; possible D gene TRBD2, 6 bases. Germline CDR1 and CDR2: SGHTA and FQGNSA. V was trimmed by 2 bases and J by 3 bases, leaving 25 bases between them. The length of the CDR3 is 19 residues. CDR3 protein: CASSLPSGLIGGVEETQYF. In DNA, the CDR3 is TGTGCCAGCAGCTTACCCTCGGGTCTGATCGGGGGAGTAGAAGAGACCCAGTACTTC. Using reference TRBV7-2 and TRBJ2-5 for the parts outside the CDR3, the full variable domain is GAGVSQSPSNKVTEKGKDVELRCDPISGHTALYWYRQSLGQGLEFLIYFQGNSAPDKSGLPSDRFSAERTGGSVSTLTIQRTQQEDSAVYLCASSLPSGLIGGVEETQYFGPGTRLLVL.

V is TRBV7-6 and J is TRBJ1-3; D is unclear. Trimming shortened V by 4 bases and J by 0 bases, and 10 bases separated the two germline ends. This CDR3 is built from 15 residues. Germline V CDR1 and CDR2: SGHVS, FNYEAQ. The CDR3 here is CASSSGASSGNTIYF. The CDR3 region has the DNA TGTGCCAGCAGCTCGGGTGCCAGCTCTGGAAACACCATATATTTT.

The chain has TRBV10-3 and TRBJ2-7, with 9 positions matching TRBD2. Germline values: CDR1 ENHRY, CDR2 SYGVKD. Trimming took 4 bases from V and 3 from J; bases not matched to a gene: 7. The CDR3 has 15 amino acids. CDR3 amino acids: CAISGASGKDYEQYF. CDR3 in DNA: TGTGCCATCAGTGGGGCTAGCGGGAAGGACTACGAGCAGTACTTC.

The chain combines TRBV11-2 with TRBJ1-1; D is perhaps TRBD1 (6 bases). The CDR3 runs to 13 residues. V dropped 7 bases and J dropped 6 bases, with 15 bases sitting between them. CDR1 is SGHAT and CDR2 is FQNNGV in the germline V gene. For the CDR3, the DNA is TGTGCCAGCACCAAAACAGGGTTGGCTGAAGCTTTCTTT. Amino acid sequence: CASTKTGLAEAFF.

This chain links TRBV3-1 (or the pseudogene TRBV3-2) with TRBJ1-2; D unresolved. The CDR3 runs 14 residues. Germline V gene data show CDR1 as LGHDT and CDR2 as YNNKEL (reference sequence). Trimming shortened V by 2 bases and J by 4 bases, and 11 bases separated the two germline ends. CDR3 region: CASSQNRPRYGYTF. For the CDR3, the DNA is TGTGCCAGCAGCCAAAATCGTCCTCGCTATGGCTACACCTTC.

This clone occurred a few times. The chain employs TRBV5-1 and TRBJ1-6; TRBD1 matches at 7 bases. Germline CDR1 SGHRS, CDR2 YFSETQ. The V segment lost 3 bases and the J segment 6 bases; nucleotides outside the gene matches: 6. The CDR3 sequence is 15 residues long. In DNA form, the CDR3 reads TGCGCCAGCAGCTACTCCGGGACAGCTAATTCACCCCTCCACTTT. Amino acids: CASSYSGTANSPLHF. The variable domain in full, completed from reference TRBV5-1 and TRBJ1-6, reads KAGVTQTPRYLIKTRGQQVTLSCSPISGHRSVSWYQQTPGQGLQFLFEYFSETQRNKGNFPGRFSGRQFSNSRSEMNVSTLELGDSALYLCASSYSGTANSPLHFGNGTRLTVT.

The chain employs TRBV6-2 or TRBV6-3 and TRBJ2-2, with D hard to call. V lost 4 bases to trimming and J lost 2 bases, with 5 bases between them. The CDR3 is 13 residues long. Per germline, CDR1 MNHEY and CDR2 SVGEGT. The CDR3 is CASSSSNTGELFF. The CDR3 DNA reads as TGTGCCAGCAGTTCGAGTAACACCGGGGAGCTGTTTTTT.

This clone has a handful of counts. This CDR3 is CAISEPITGMNTEAFF. The CDR3 DNA sequence: TGTGCCATCAGTGAGCCAATCACAGGGATGAACACTGAAGCTTTCTTT. V usage is TRBV10-3 and J usage is TRBJ1-1; TRBD1 might be the D (6 bases). Germline CDR1 is ENHRY and CDR2 is SYGVKD. The V end lost 2 bases, the J end lost 0 bases, and 13 bases lay between the germline ends. CDR3 length: 16 residues.

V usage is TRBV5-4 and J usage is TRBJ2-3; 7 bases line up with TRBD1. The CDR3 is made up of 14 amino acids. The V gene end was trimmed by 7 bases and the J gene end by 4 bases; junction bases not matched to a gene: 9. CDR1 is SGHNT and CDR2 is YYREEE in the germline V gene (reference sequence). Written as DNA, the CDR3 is TGTGCCAGCGCATCACGGACAGGTTCAGATACGCAGTATTTT. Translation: CASASRTGSDTQYF.

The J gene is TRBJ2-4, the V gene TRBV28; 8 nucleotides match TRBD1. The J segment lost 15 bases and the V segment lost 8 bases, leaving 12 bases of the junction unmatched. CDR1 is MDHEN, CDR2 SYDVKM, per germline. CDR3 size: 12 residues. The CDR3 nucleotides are TGTGCCAGCCGCCTCAGACAGGGGAGTAGGTACTTC. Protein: CASRLRQGSRYF.

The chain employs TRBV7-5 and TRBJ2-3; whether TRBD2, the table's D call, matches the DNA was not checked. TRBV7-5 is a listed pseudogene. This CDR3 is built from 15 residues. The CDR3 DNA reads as TGTGTCAGTCCGAACTCGGAGGGCCAAAAAGATACGCAGTATTTT. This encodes CVSPNSEGQKDTQYF.

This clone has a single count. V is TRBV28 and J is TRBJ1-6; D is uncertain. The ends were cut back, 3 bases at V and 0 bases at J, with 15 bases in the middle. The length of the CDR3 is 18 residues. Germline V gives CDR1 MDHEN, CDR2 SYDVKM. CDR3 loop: CASSLIYSPRSYNSPLHF. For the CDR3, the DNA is TGTGCCAGCAGTTTGATCTATAGTCCCCGCTCCTATAATTCACCCCTCCACTTT.

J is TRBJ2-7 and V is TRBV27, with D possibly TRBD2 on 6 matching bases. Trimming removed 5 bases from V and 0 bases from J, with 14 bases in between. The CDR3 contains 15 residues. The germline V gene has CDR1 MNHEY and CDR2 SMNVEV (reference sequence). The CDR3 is CASSPGTHYSYEQYF. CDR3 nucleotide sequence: TGTGCCAGCAGTCCGGGGACTCATTACTCCTACGAGCAGTACTTC.

As DNA, the CDR3 is TGTGCCAGCAGCAAATCGTCCCTAGCGGGTCACACCGGGGAGCTGTTTTTT. It translates to CASSKSSLAGHTGELFF. This rearrangement joins TRBV21-1 to TRBJ2-2; TRBD2, the table's D call, lacks a check against the DNA. TRBV21-1 is flagged as a pseudogene. The CDR3 consists of 17 residues.

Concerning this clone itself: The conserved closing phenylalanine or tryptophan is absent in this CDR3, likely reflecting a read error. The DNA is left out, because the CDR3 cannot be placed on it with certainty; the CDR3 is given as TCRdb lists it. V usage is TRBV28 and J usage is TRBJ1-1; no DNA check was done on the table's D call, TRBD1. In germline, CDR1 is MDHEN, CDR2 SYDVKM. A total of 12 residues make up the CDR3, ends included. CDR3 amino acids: CASRTLTGPQAV.

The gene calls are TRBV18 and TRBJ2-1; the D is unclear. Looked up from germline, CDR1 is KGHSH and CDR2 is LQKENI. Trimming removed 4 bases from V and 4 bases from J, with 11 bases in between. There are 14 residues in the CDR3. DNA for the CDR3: TGTGCCAGCTCACAGACATTTCAGTACAATGAGCAGTTCTTC. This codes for CASSQTFQYNEQFF.

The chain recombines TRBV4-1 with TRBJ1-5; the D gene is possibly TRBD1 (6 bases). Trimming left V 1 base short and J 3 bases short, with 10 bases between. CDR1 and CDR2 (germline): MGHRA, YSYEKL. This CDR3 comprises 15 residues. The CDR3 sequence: CASSQGTATNQPQHF. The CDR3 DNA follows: TGCGCCAGCAGCCAAGGGACAGCTACCAATCAGCCCCAGCATTTT.

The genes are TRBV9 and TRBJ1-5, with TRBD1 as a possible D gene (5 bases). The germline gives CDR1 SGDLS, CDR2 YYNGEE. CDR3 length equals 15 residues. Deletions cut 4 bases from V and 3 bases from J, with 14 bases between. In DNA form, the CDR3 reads TGTGCCAGCAGCCGTACTACAGGAATCAATCAGCCCCAGCATTTT. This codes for CASSRTTGINQPQHF. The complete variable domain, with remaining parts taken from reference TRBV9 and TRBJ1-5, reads DSGVTQTPKHLITATGQRVTLRCSPRSGDLSVYWYQQSLDQGLQFLIQYYNGEERAKGNILERFSAQQFPDLHSELNLSSLELGDSALYFCASSRTTGINQPQHFGDGTRLSIL.

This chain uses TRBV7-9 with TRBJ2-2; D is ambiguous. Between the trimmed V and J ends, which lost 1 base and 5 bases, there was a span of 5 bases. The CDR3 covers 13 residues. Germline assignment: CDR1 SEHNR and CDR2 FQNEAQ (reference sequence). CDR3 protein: CASSLDQTGELFF. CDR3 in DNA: TGTGCCAGCAGCTTAGACCAGACCGGGGAGCTGTTTTTT. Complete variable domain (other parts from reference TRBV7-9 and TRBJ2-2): DTGVSQNPRHKITKRGQNVTFRCDPISEHNRLYWYRQTLGQGPEFLTYFQNEAQLEKSRLLSDRFSAERPKGSFSTLEIQRTEQGDSAMYLCASSLDQTGELFFGEGSRLTVL.

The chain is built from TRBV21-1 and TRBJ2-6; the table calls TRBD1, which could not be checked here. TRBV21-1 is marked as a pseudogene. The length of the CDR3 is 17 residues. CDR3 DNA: TGTGCCAGCACTGGGGGGCAGGGGGCGCCTGGGGCCAACGTCCTGACTTTC. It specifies CASTGGQGAPGANVLTF.

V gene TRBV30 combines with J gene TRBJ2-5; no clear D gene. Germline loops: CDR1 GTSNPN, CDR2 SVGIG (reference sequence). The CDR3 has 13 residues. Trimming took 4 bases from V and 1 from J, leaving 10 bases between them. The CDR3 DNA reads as TGTGCCTGGACCACATTAACCCAAGAGACCCAGTACTTC. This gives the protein CAWTTLTQETQYF.

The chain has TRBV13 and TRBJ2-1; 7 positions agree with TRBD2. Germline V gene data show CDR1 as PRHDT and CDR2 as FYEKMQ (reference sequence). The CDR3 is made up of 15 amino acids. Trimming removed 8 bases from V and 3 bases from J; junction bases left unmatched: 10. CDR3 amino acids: CASRRLASYYNEQFF. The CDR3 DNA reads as TGTGCCAGCCGACGACTAGCCAGTTACTACAATGAGCAGTTCTTC.

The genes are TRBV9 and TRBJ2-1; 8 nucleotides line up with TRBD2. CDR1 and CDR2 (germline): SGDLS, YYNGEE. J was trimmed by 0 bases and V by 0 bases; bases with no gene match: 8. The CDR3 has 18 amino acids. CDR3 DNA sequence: TGTGCCAGCAGCGTAGTAGGAGGGGGGACTAGCTCCTACAATGAGCAGTTCTTC. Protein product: CASSVVGGGTSSYNEQFF.

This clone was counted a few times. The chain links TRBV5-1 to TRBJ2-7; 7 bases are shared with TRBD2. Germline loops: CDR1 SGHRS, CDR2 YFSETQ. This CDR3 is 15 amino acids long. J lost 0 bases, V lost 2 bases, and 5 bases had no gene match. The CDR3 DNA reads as TGCGCCAGCAGCTTTAGTGAGCGGGGCTCCTACGAGCAGTACTTC. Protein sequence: CASSFSERGSYEQYF.

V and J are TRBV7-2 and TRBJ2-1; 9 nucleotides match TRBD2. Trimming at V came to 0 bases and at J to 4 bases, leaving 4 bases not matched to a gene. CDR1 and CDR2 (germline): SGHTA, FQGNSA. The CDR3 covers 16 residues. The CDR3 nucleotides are TGTGCCAGCAGCTTAGCTGGACTAGCGACTTACAATGAGCAGTTCTTC. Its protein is CASSLAGLATYNEQFF.

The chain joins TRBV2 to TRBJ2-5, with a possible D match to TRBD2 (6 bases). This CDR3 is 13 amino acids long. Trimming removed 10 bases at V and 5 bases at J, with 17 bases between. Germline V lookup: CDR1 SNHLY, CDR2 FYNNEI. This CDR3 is CATEGGEGETQYF. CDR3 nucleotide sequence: TGTGCCACCGAGGGCGGGGAAGGGGAGACCCAGTACTTC.

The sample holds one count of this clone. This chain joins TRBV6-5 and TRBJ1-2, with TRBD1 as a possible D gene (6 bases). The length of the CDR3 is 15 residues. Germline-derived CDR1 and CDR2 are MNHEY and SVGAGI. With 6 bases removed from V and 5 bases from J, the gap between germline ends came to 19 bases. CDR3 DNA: TGTGCCAGCAGCCTTGGGGGCCTTTCCGCGTATGGCTACACCTTC. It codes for CASSLGGLSAYGYTF.

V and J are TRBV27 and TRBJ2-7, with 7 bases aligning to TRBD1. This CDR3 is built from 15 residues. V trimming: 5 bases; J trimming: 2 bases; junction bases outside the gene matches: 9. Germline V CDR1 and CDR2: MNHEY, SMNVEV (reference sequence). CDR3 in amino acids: CASSTLRDSTYEQYF. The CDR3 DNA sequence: TGTGCCAGCAGTACCCTCCGGGACAGCACCTACGAGCAGTACTTC.

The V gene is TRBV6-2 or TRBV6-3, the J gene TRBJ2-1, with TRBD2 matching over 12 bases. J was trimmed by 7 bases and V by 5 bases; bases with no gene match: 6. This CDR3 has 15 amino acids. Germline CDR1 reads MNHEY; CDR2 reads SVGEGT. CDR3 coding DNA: TGTGCCAGCAGTCGGGCGGGACTAGCGGGTAATGAGCAGTTCTTC. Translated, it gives CASSRAGLAGNEQFF.

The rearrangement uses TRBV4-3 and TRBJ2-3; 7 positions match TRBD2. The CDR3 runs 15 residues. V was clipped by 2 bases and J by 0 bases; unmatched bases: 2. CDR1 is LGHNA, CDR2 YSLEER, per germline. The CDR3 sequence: CASSQKAGSTDTQYF. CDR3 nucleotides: TGCGCCAGCAGCCAAAAAGCGGGGAGCACAGATACGCAGTATTTT.